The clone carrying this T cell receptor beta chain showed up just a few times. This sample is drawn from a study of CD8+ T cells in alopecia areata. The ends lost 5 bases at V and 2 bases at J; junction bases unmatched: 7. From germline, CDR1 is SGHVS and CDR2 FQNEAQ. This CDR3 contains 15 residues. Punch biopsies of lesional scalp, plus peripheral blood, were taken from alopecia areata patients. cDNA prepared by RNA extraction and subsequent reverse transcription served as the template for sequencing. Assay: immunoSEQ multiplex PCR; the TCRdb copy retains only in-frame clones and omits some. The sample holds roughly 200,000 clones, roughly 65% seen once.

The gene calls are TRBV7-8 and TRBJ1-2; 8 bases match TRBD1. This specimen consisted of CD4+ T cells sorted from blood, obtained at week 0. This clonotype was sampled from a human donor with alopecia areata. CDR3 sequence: CASSADGQGNYGYTF. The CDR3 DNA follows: TGTGCCAGCAGCGCCGATGGACAGGGAAACTATGGCTACACCTTC.